The clone carrying this T cell receptor (beta chain) was counted many times. The antigen remains undetermined. Between the trimmed V and J ends, which lost 1 base and 5 bases, there was a span of 20 bases. Germline V gene lookup returns CDR1 LNHDA and CDR2 SQIVND (reference sequence). The CDR3 totals 17 residues. In the authors' methods: The study built a papillary thyroid cancer distant-metastasis classifier from CDR3 differences across clinicopathological groups. TCRdb reassembled clones from the PCR reads with MiXCR. These V and J calls rely on TCRdb rather than the paper's analysis. The sample gives approximately 58,000 clones, 20% of which show up once; 3.5% to 5% is in the top ten. Patients had received no treatment of any kind before thyroid surgery. The data belong to a study of metastatic and nonmetastatic thyroid tumors. Study-level information: Across blood and tumor or nodule tissue, repertoires from malignant and benign thyroid patients were compared with one another. Study-wide results and limits: It was reported that TCR beta diversity was significantly higher in malignant thyroid tumors than benign nodules, in blood and tumor.

The sequence derives from a female donor with papillary thyroid cancer or a benign thyroid nodule (not recorded which). Some clones in this sample may be carry-over from other donors' samples. The sequenced material came from blood. This rearrangement joins TRBV19 to TRBJ1-1; D possibly corresponds to TRBD1 (5 bases). The CDR3 here is CASSIGGGAIGSTEAFF. The DNA for the CDR3 is TGTGCCAGTAGTATAGGCGGGGGAGCGATTGGGAGTACTGAAGCTTTCTTT. The whole variable domain, filled in from reference TRBV19 and TRBJ1-1, reads DGGITQSPKYLFRKEGQNVTLSCEQNLNHDAMYWYRQDPGQGLRLIYYSQIVNDFQKGDIAEGYSVSREKKESFPLTVTSAQKNPTAFYLCASSIGGGAIGSTEAFFGQGTRLTVV.